The 15 T cell receptor beta chains given below trace back to one sample, sequenced in a study of spatial heterogeneity in lung cancer. Study conclusions and caveats: Tumoral mutation counts were tracked by counts of expanded intratumoral alpha and beta TCRs.

Their antigens remain unidentified. TCRdb ran MiXCR on the 5' RACE reads and lists one entry per CDR3 protein. The profile shows 16,000 or so distinct CDR3 sequences, 5.8% of them singletons. Stated time point: sample taken at primary tumor resection. Sequenced material: lung tumor tissue, taken at surgery. These receptors were obtained from a female donor with early-stage non-small cell lung cancer.

By share of the sample, this clonotype is medium-sized. This beta chain is an off-target read within a library intended for alpha chains, so its frequency means little. The chain couples TRBV9 to TRBJ1-6; 7 bases line up with TRBD1. Germline CDR1 and CDR2: SGDLS and YYNGEE. Trimming cost V 3 bases and J 7 bases; bases outside gene matches: 7. The CDR3 length is 15 residues. CDR3 amino acids: CASSASTGLNSPLHF. CDR3 DNA sequence: TGTGCCAGCAGCGCATCGACAGGGCTAAATTCACCCCTCCACTTT.

In this sample, this clonotype turned up a few times. This beta chain is an off-target read within a library intended for alpha chains, so its frequency means little. The genes are TRBV11-2 and TRBJ2-1; 7 positions agree with TRBD2. CDR3 length: 15 amino acids. Germline values: CDR1 SGHAT, CDR2 FQNNGV. Trimming at V came to 0 bases and at J to 7 bases, leaving 6 bases not matched to a gene. The CDR3 DNA follows: TGTGCCAGCAGCTTAGATGTAGCGGGTCGGAATGAGCAGTTCTTC. This sequence encodes CASSLDVAGRNEQFF.

By share, this clonotype ranks as medium-sized. Because the library targeted alpha chains, this beta chain is an off-target read whose size means little. V is TRBV28 and J is TRBJ1-2; unclear D gene. The ends were cut back, 4 bases at V and 2 bases at J, with 5 bases in the middle. Germline V CDR1 and CDR2: MDHEN, SYDVKM. This CDR3 has 12 amino acids. The CDR3 coding sequence is TGTGCCAGCAGTTCCCCGAACTATGGCTACACCTTC. This sequence encodes CASSSPNYGYTF.

At least ten counts were recorded for this clonotype. The library was prepared for alpha chains; this beta chain is a stray read, so its frequency means little. The rearrangement uses TRBV10-3 and TRBJ1-2, with D uncertain. Trimming stripped 9 bases from V and 5 bases from J, with 10 bases between. Germline loops: CDR1 ENHRY, CDR2 SYGVKD. This CDR3 contains 11 residues. The CDR3 DNA is TGTGCCATTTCGGACGGTTATGGCTACACCTTC. It yields the protein CAISDGYGYTF.

This clonotype has more than one count but fewer than ten. The library was designed around alpha chains, so this beta chain is a stray read whose abundance carries little weight. The J gene is TRBJ2-3, the V gene TRBV10-2; TRBD2 might be the D (5 bases). Germline assignment: CDR1 WSHSY and CDR2 SAAADI. V lost 2 bases and J lost 2, with 11 bases in between. The CDR3 runs to 15 residues. CDR3 nucleotide sequence: TGCGCCAGCAGTGAGACGCAAGCGGCCACAGATACGCAGTATTTT. Amino acids: CASSETQAATDTQYF.

This clonotype was counted at least ten times. This beta chain is off target for a library built for alpha chains, so its abundance means little. The chain combines TRBV5-1 with TRBJ2-2, with D tentatively TRBD2 (6 bases). The CDR3 sequence is 17 residues long. CDR1 and CDR2 (germline): SGHRS, YFSETQ. V was shortened by 1 base and J by 4 bases, with 17 bases between the two germline ends. In nucleotides, the CDR3 is TGCGCCAGCAGCTTGTCCACGGGCGGGACCCCCACCGGGGAGCTGTTTTTT. It codes for CASSLSTGGTPTGELFF.

As regards this clonotype: This beta chain is off target for a library built for alpha chains, so its abundance means little. The chain employs TRBV6-1 and TRBJ2-6; D is possibly TRBD2 (5 bases). The CDR3 covers 17 residues. V dropped 7 bases and J dropped 0 bases, with 16 bases sitting between them. CDR1 MNHNS and CDR2 SASEGT come from the germline V gene. The CDR3 coding sequence is TGTGCCAGCAAAATCGGGGTGGCCTTCTCTGGGGCCAACGTCCTGACTTTC. Its protein product is CASKIGVAFSGANVLTF.

This clonotype has ten or more counts. This beta chain slipped into a library made for alpha chains as a stray read, so its size is not meaningful. The chain is built from TRBV28 and TRBJ2-7; D is uncertain. The CDR3 loop spans 15 amino acids. V was trimmed by 2 bases and J by 1 base, leaving 12 bases between them. Germline loops: CDR1 MDHEN, CDR2 SYDVKM. CDR3 DNA: TGTGCCAGCAGTTTAAGCTCCCTGGGGTCCTACGAGCAGTACTTC. Translated: CASSLSSLGSYEQYF.

Turning to this clonotype: Being off target in a library aimed at alpha chains, this beta chain has a size of little meaning. This chain connects TRBV11-2 to TRBJ1-1; D call uncertain. The V gene lost 0 bases and the J gene lost 7 bases, with 12 bases spanning the gap. The CDR3 is 14 residues long. Germline V gene sequence: CDR1 SGHAT, CDR2 FQNNGV. CDR3 residues: CASSLDPPPDEAFF. The CDR3 DNA reads as TGTGCCAGCAGCTTAGATCCCCCGCCAGATGAAGCTTTCTTT.

Remarks on this clonotype: Since the library was made to target alpha chains, this beta chain is a stray read and its abundance is not meaningful. The chain is built from TRBV28 and TRBJ1-1, with no clear D. V lost 6 bases, J lost 7 bases, and 9 bases lay in between. Germline V CDR1 and CDR2: MDHEN, SYDVKM. This CDR3 has 11 amino acids. The DNA for the CDR3 is TGTGCCAGCAGCCGACGGTTTGAAGCTTTCTTT. Amino acid sequence: CASSRRFEAFF.

This clonotype was found many times. A library prepared for alpha chains yielded this beta chain as an off-target read; its size is of little meaning. V gene TRBV23-1 combines with J gene TRBJ2-2; D may be TRBD2 (6 bases). TRBV23-1 is an ORF; its function is uncertain. The CDR3 is made up of 16 amino acids. V dropped 0 bases and J dropped 0 bases, with 8 bases sitting between them. The CDR3 DNA is TGCGCCAGCAGTCAATCGGGGACTCCGAACACCGGGGAGCTGTTTTTT. Translation: CASSQSGTPNTGELFF.

Details on this clonotype: This beta chain is a stray read from a library made for alpha chains; its abundance is not meaningful. V is TRBV7-9 and J is TRBJ2-3, with D hard to call. The CDR3 extends over 14 amino acids. Trimming took 2 bases from V and 3 from J, leaving 9 bases between them. Germline CDR1 reads SEHNR; CDR2 reads FQNEAQ (reference sequence). CDR3 amino acids: CASSLSRNTDTQYF. CDR3 nucleotide sequence: TGTGCCAGCAGCTTATCTCGGAATACAGATACGCAGTATTTT.

This clonotype was seen at least ten times. Little can be read into the size of this beta chain, an off-target read in a library designed for alpha chains. This chain uses TRBV5-1 with TRBJ2-7; TRBD2 aligns across 11 bases. The CDR3 contains 15 residues. Germline V CDR1 and CDR2: SGHRS, YFSETQ. V was pared by 2 bases and J by 2 bases, with 3 bases of the junction left unmatched. The CDR3 reads CASSFLLAGAYEQYF. CDR3 DNA: TGCGCCAGCAGCTTTTTACTAGCGGGGGCCTACGAGCAGTACTTC.

Remarks on this clonotype: The library was prepared for alpha chains; this beta chain is a stray read, so its frequency means little. V usage is TRBV20-1 and J usage is TRBJ2-7; 7 bases fit TRBD2. The CDR3 contains 12 residues. Germline CDR1 is DFQATT and CDR2 is SNEGSKA (reference sequence). V trimming: 5 bases; J trimming: 2 bases; junction bases outside the gene matches: 3. CDR3 sequence (DNA): TGCAGTGCTGGAGGGACTACCTACGAGCAGTACTTC. Its translation is CSAGGTTYEQYF.

This clonotype is medium-sized in the sample. This beta chain slipped into a library made for alpha chains as a stray read, so its size is not meaningful. This chain connects TRBV4-2 to TRBJ2-1; 10 bases fit TRBD2. There are 17 residues in the CDR3. The V and J ends lost 1 base and 6 bases, in that order; junction bases with no gene match: 9. Germline V gene lookup returns CDR1 LGHNA and CDR2 YNFKEQ. CDR3 residues: CASSQVPSGRGTNEQFF. CDR3 DNA sequence: TGTGCCAGCAGCCAAGTACCTAGCGGGAGAGGTACCAATGAGCAGTTCTTC.